What follows describes a single T cell receptor beta chain. Its specificity is not known. TCRdb reprocessed the multiplex PCR reads via MiXCR and lists one record per CDR3 protein. The sample shows approximately 300,000 distinct CDR3 sequences, 30% of them seen only once. This entry is derived from a study of breast tumors, draining lymph nodes, adjacent tissues. General study results and limits: Luminal-like breast cancer showed significantly greater tumor-nontumor repertoire similarity than basal-like breast cancer did. Tumor repertoires ranked between lymph nodes and nontumor tissue in diversity, with V and J gene preferences. Tumor T cell lymph node origin was a supported hypothesis, not proven.

The lymph nodes were axillary draining lymph nodes from breast cancer patients. Trimming took 6 bases from V and 4 from J; bases not matched to a gene: 8. Germline-derived CDR1 and CDR2 are SGHVS and FQNEAQ. CDR3 length: 14 residues. The sample was axillary lymph node tissue. V and J are TRBV7-8 and TRBJ2-5; 7 bases fit TRBD2. The receptor comes from a female donor with breast cancer. Some clones in this sample may be carry-over from other donors' samples. The CDR3 DNA reads TGTGCCAGCAGTTTTGTGGGGGGGGGAGAGACCCAGTACTTC. Translation: CASSFVGGGETQYF.